The T cell receptor beta chain under discussion was sequenced for a study of blood T cell repertoires in COVID-19. Across the whole study: Sites across the United States, Italy and Spain contributed samples from acute and convalescent COVID-19. Nucleic acid was either cDNA or gDNA, and it came from T cells, B-cell-depleted T cells, or PBMCs.

Looked up from germline, CDR1 is SGHAT and CDR2 is FQNNGV. CDR3 length equals 17 residues. With 4 bases removed from V and 0 bases from J, the gap between germline ends came to 15 bases. As originally analysed: Using reference gene primer amplification, nucleated cell counts were estimated. Measured with immunoSEQ multiplex PCR; TCRdb has only the in-frame clones, and not every one. The DNA gave D and trimming, while V, J and clone size come from that table. The sample records about 340,000 clones, about 90% being singletons. This clonotype was sampled from a woman younger than 35 who had recovered from COVID-19. The material sequenced was peripheral blood. The chain is built from TRBV11-2 and TRBJ2-2, with a possible D match to TRBD2 (6 bases). The CDR3 loop is CASSSEWRGTNTGELFF. Written as DNA, the CDR3 is TGTGCCAGCAGCTCCGAGTGGCGGGGAACGAACACCGGGGAGCTGTTTTTT.